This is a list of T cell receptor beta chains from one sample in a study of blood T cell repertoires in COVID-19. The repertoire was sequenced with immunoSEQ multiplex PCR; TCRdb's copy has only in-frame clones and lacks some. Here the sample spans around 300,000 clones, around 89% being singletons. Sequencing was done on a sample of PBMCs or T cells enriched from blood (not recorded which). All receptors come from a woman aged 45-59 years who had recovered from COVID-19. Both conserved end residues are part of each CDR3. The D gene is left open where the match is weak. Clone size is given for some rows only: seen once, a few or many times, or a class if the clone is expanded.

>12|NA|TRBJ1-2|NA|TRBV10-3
TGTGCCATCAGTGAAGGGGGTCATGGCTACACCTTC
CAISEGGHGYTF
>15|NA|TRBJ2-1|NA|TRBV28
TGTGCCAGCAGTCTTCGGACTTGGACCTACAATGAGCAGTTCTTC
CASSLRTWTYNEQFF
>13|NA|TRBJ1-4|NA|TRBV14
TGTGCCAGCAGCCAAGCTATCACGGGAAAACTGTTTTTT
CASSQAITGKLFF
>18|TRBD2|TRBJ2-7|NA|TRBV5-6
TGTGCCAGCAGCTTGGGACCACCGGGACTAGCGGGCGCCTACGAGCAGTACTTC
CASSLGPPGLAGAYEQYF
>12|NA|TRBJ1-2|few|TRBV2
TGTGCCAGCAGACACAGGGATGTGGGCTACACCTTC
CASRHRDVGYTF
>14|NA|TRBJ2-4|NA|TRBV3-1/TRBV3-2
TGTGCCAGCAGCCAAGAAGGAGGAGGGAACATTCAGTACTTC
CASSQEGGGNIQYF
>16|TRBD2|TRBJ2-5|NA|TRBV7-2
TGTGCCAGCAGCTCAACGACTAGCGAGAACTTTGGGACCCAGTACTTC
CASSSTTSENFGTQYF
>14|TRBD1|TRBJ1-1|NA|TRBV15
TGTGCCACCAGCAGAGGGGACAGTTGGACTGAAGCTTTCTTT
CATSRGDSWTEAFF
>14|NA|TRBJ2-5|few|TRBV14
TGTGCCAGCAGCCAACGACTAGATTACGGGACCCAGTACTTC
CASSQRLDYGTQYF
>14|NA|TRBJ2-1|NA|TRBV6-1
TGTGCCAGCAGTGAAGGGGCCGAATACAATGAGCAGTTCTTC
CASSEGAEYNEQFF
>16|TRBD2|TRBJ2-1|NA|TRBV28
TGTGCCAGCAGCCGCCCACTAGCGGGAGTCAACAATGAGCAGTTCTTC
CASSRPLAGVNNEQFF
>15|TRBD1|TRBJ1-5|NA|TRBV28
TGTGCCAGCAGTCCAAGGGACAGGGTGATGCAGCCCCAGCATTTT
CASSPRDRVMQPQHF
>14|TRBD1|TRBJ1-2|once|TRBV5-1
TGCGCCAGCAGGCCGGGACAGAATAACTATGGCTACACCTTC
CASRPGQNNYGYTF
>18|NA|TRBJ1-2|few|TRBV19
TGTGCCAGTAGGAACAATCCGGGCTCAGGGAGGTGGGACTATGGCTACACCTTC
CASRNNPGSGRWDYGYTF
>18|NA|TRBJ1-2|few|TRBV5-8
TGTGCCAGCAGCCCTCTACAGGGCCCCGGCACTCTTAACTATGGCTACACCTTC
CASSPLQGPGTLNYGYTF
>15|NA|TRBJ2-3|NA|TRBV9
TGTGCCAGCAGCCTTGCAGGAGGGTTTGGAGATACGCAGTATTTT
CASSLAGGFGDTQYF
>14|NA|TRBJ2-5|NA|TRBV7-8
TGTGCCAGCAGCTTAACCAGGGTAGAAGAGACCCAGTACTTC
CASSLTRVEETQYF
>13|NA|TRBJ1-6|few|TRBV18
TGTGCCAGCTCACCGGACACCCCCTCACCCCTCCACTTT
CASSPDTPSPLHF
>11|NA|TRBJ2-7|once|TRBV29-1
TGCGCGGGGCTCGGAACCTACGAGCAGTACTTC
CAGLGTYEQYF
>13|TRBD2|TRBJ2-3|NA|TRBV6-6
TGTGCCAGCAGTCCGAGCGGGAGGGATACGCAGTATTTT
CASSPSGRDTQYF
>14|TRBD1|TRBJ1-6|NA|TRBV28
TGTGCCAGCAGTCCAGGGACAGTTAATTCACCCCTCCACTTT
CASSPGTVNSPLHF
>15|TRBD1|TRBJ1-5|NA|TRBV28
TGTGCCAGCAGTTCGATGGGACAGGGGGACCAGCCCCAGCATTTT
CASSSMGQGDQPQHF
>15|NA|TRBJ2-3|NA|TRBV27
TGTGCCAGCAGTTTATCGATCCAGAATGGAGATACGCAGTATTTT
CASSLSIQNGDTQYF
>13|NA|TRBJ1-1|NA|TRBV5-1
TGCGCCAGCAGCGGCGGCGCCTACACTGAAGCTTTCTTT
CASSGGAYTEAFF
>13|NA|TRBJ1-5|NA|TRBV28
TGTGCCAGCAGCACCCCTTACGGGGTCGGTGGACATTTT
CASSTPYGVGGHF
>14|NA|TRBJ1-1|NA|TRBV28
TGTGCCAGCAGCTGGGGCGGGGGTGCGGCTGAAGCTTTCTTT
CASSWGGGAAEAFF
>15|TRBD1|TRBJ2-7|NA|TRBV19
TGTGCCAGTAGTGGGACAGGGACACTACACTACGAGCAGTACTTC
CASSGTGTLHYEQYF
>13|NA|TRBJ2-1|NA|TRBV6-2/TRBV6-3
TGTGCCAGCAGTCCCGAGGGTCTTTACATCGGGTTCTTC
CASSPEGLYIGFF
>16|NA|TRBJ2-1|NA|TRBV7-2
TGTGCCAGCAGCTTAATCCCTGGGACGGGAGTGTCTGAGCAGTTCTTC
CASSLIPGTGVSEQFF
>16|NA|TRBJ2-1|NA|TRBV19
TGTGCCAGTAGTATAACAGGCCAACTCCCATACAATGAGCAGTTCTTC
CASSITGQLPYNEQFF
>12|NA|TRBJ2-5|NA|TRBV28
TGTGCCAGCAGCCGTCTCCAAGAGACCCAGTACTTC
CASSRLQETQYF
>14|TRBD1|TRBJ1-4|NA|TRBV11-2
TGTGCCAGCAGCTTTGACAGGGATCGGGAAAAACTGTTTTTT
CASSFDRDREKLFF
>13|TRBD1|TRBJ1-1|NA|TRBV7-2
TGTGCCAGCAGTCGACAGGGAAACACTGAAGCTTTCTTT
CASSRQGNTEAFF
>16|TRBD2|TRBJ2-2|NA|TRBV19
TGTGCCAGTAGTCTTGAAGGACCAACTAGCGCCGGGGAGCTGTTTTTT
CASSLEGPTSAGELFF
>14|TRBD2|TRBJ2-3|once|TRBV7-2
TGTGCCAGCAGCTTAACTAGCGGGAGAGATACGCAGTATTTT
CASSLTSGRDTQYF